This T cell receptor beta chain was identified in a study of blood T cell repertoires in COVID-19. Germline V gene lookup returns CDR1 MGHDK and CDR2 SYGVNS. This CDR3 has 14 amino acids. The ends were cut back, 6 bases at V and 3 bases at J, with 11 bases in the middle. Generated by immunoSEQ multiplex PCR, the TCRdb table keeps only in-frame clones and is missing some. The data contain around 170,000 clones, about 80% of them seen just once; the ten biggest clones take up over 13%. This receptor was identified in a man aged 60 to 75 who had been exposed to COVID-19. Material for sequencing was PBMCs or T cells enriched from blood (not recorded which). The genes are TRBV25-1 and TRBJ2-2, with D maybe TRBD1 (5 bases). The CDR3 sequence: CASRFGADTGELFF. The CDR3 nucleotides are TGTGCCAGCAGATTTGGGGCTGACACCGGGGAGCTGTTTTTT.